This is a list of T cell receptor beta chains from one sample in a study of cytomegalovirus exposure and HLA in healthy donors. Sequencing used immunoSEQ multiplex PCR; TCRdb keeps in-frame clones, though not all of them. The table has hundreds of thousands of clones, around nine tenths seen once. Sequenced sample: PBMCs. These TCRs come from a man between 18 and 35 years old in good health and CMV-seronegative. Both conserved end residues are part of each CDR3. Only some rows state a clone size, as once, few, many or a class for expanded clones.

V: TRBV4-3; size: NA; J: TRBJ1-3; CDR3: CASSQGLQSSSGNTIYF
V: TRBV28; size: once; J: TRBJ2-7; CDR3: CASSKTGIYEQYF
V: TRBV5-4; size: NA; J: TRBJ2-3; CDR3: CASSLASGLTDTQYF
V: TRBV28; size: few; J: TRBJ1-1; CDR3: CASSPPSEYTEAFF
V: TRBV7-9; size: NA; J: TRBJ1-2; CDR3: CASSLGGTGEGYTF
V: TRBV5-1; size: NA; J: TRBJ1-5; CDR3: CASSLEVGQPQHF
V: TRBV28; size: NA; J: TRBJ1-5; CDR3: CASSLRGGQPQHF
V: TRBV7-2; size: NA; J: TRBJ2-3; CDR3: CASSLAGSPDTQYF
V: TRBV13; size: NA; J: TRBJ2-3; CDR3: CASSLGAGGRTDTQYF
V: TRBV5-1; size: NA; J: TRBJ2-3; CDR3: CASSFGRGTDTQYF
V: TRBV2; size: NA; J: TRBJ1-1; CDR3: CASSLPGRGTEAFF
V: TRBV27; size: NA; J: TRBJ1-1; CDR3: CASSPSRGEMNTEAFF
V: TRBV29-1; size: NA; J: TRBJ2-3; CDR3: CSGFPGQGATSDTQYF
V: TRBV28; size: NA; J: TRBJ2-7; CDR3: CATSNPGLAGYEQYF
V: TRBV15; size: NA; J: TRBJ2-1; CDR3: CATSMRESSYNEQFF
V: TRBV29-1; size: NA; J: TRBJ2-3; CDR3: CSVANRGQTDTQYF
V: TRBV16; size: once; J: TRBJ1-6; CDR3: CASSQSRAGDNSPLHF
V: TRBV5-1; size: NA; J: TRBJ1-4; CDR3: CASSLGGGTGFF
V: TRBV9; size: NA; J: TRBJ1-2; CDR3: CASSFAGRHYGYTF
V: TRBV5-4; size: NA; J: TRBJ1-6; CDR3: CASSLSGNSPLHF
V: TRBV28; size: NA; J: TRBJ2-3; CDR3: CASNTRGGTDTQYF
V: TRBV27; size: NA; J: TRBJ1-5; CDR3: CATSGTGGSQPQHF
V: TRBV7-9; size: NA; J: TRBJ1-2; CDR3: CASSFDKGSGYTF
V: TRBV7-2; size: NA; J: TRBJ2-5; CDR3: CASSDWAVWDRAWQTQYF
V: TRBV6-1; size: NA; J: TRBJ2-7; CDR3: CASSEGTGTAYEQYF
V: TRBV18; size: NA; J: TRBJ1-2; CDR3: CASSPLYNGYTF
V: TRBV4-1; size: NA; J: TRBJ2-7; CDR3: CASSPGGGAYEQYF
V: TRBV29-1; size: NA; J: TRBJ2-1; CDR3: CSVDWVGGAPYNEQFF
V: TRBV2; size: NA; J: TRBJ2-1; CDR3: CASSDGGNYNEQFF
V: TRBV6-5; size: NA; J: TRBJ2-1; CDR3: CASSGSGRASEQFF
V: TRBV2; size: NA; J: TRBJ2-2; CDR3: CASSEGFTGELFF
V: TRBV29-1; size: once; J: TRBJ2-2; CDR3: CSVEGRTNTGELFF
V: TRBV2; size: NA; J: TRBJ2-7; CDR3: CASSGGGSEQYF
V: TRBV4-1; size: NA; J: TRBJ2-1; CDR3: CASSQGGAWGRDEQFF
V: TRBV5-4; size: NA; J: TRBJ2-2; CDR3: CASRVSNTGELFF
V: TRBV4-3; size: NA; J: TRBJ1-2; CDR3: CASSQDFKGSKYGYTF
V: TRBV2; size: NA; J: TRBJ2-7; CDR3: CASSSGRASISYEQYF
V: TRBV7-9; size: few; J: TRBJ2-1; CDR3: CASSRAGGTNEQFF
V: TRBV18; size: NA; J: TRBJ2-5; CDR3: CASSPSHREETQYF
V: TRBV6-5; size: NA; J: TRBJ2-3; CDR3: CASGAVSTDTQYF
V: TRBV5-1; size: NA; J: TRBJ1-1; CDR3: CASGLQGSAAAEAFF
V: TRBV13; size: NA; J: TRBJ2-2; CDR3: CASSLGSLTGELFF
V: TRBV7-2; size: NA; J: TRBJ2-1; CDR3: CASTALAAEREQFF
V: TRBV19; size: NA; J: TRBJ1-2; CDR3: CASSNREGHHF
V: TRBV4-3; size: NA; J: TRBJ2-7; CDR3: CASSRSVRGTGEQYF
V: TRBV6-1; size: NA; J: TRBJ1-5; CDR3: CASTKGLGYQPQHF
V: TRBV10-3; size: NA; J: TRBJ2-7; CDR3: CAISGVGRLAYEQYF
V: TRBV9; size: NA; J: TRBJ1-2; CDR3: CASSVSGQGEGGYTF
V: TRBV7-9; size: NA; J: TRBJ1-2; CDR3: CASSLFTTVIYGYTF
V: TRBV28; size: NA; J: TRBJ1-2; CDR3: CASSKSTVPNYGYTF
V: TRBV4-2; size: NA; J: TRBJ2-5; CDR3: CASSQGWGTSGQDQETQYF
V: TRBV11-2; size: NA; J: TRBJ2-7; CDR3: CASSSLAGVDEQYF
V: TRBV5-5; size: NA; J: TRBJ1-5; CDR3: CASSLGDQPQHF
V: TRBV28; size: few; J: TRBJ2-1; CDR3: CASQDPGTGINEQFF
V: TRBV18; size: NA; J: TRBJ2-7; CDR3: CASSRADSYEQYF
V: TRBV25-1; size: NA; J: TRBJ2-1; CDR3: CASSVGTNNEQFF
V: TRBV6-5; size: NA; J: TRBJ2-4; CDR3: CASSYSTSGGRYF
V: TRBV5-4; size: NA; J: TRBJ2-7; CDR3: CASSSGLAGGYEQYF